This TCR beta chain was identified in a study of quantifying T cell responses using KT2 cells. Study information: RNA was reverse transcribed with TCR alpha and beta constant-region primers.

General study findings and limits: KT2 sequence counts showed saturation when very many KT2 cells were spiked in.

This clonotype was recorded at least ten times. The antigen remains undetermined. Known numbers of the T cell clone KT2 were added to PBMC. The CDR3 has 14 amino acids. V was shortened by 2 bases and J by 3 bases, with 9 bases between the two germline ends. Germline V gene lookup returns CDR1 MNHNS and CDR2 SASEGT. An oligo carrying a UMI was ligated to the cDNA 3' end. An equimolar mix of RC1.1 and RC1.2 primed the beta chain across TRBC1 and TRBC2. MiXCR was run by TCRdb on the UMI-ligation and nested PCR reads, yielding one entry per CDR3 protein. The sample consists of under 35,000 distinct CDR3 sequences, under 7.5% of them appearing once.

The V gene is TRBV6-1, the J gene TRBJ2-3; no reliable D call. The sample comprised PBMCs spiked with cells of the T cell clone KT2. The sequence derives from a human donor. The chain's CDR3 is CASSERQTTDTQYF. In DNA form, the CDR3 reads TGTGCCAGCAGTGAAAGGCAAACTACAGATACGCAGTATTTT.